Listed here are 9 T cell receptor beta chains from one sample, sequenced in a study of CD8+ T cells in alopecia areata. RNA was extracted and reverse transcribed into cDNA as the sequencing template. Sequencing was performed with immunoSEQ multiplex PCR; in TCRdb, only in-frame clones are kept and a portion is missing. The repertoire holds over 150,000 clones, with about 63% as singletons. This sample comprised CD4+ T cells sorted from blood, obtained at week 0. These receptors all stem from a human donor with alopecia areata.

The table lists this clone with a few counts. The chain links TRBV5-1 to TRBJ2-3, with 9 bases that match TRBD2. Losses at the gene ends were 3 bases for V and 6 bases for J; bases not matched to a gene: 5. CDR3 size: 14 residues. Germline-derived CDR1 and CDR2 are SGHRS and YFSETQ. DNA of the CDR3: TGCGCCAGCAGCTGGGGACTAGCCGAGGATACGCAGTATTTT. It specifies CASSWGLAEDTQYF.

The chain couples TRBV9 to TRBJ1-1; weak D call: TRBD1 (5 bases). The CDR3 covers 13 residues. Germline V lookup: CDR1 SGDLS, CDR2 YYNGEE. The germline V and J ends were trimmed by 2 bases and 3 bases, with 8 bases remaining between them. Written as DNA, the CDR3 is TGTGCCAGCAGCGTCACAGGTCACACTGAAGCTTTCTTT. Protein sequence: CASSVTGHTEAFF.

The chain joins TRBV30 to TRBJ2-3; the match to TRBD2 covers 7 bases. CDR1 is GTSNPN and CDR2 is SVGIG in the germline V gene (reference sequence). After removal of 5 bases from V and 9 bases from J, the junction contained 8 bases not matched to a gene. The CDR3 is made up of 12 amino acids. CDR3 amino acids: CAWGFLGGTQYF. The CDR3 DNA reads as TGTGCCTGGGGTTTCTTGGGGGGGACGCAGTATTTT.

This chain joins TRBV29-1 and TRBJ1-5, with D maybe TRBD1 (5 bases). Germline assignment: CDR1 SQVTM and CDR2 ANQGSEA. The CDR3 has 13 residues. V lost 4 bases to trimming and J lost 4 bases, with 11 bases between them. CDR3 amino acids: CSVAGTLNQPQHF. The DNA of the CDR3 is TGCAGCGTTGCCGGGACCCTAAATCAGCCCCAGCATTTT. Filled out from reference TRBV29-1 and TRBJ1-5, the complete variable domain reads SAVISQKPSRDICQRGTSLTIQCQVDSQVTMMFWYRQQPGQSLTLIATANQGSEATYESGFVIDKFPISRPNLTFSTLTVSNMSPEDSSIYLCSVAGTLNQPQHFGDGTRLSIL.

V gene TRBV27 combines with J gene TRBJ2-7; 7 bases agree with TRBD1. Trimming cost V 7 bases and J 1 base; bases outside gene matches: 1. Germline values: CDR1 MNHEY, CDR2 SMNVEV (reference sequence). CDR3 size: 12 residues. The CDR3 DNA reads TGTGCCAGCAAGACAGGGTCCTACGAGCAGTACTTC. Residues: CASKTGSYEQYF.

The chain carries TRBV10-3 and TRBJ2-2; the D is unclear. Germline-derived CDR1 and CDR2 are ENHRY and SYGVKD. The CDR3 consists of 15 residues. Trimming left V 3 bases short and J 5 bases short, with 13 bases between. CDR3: CAISDLGGTTGELFF. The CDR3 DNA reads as TGTGCCATCAGTGATTTGGGCGGAACGACCGGGGAGCTGTTTTTT.

The CDR3 DNA is TGTGCCAGCAGTAAACAGGGACTAGCTGGAAAAGAGACCCAGTACTTC. Translating gives CASSKQGLAGKETQYF. The J gene is TRBJ2-5, the V gene TRBV25-1; 9 bases align to TRBD2. J lost 3 bases, V lost 5 bases, and 10 bases had no gene match. This CDR3 contains 16 residues. Germline V lookup: CDR1 MGHDK, CDR2 SYGVNS.

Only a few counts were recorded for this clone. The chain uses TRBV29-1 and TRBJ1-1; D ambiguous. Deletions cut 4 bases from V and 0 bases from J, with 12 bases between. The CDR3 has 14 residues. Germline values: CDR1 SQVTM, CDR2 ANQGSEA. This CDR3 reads CSVVSSTLNTEAFF. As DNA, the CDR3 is TGCAGCGTTGTTTCGAGCACCTTGAACACTGAAGCTTTCTTT.

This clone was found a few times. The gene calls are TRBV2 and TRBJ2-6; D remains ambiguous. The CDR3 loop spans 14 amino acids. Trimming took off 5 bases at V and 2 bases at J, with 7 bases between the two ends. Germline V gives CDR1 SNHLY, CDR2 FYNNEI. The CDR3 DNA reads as TGTGCCAGCAGTTCGTCCCCTGGGGCCAACGTCCTGACTTTC. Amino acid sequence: CASSSSPGANVLTF.